One and the same sample provided the 18 T cell receptor beta chains below, sequenced in a study of regulatory T cells in long-lasting Graves disease. TCR beta libraries were built with iRepertoire HTBI primers and Arm-PCR of CDR3 regions. Via MiXCR, TCRdb re-called the multiplex PCR reads, giving one row per CDR3 protein. Among over 500,000 distinct CDR3 sequences listed, approximately 15% were seen once. Time point denoted: newly diagnosed GD, antithyroid drugs for less than 3 months. The TCR library was made from RNA extracted from PBMCs. This same sample was also taken into another study, of T cells in Graves' hyperthyroidism and ophthalmopathy.

Sample: peripheral blood mononuclear cells (PBMCs), taken at new diagnosis, from a patient treated with antithyroid drugs. These receptor sequences come from a woman between 25 and 40 years old with Graves disease.

Of note for this clonotype: This may be a read error: a much more frequent sequence differs by one nucleotide. V is TRBV12-3 or TRBV12-4 and J is TRBJ2-1; D gene unclear. V was trimmed by 7 bases and J by 8 bases, leaving 9 bases between them. The CDR3 loop spans 11 amino acids. Written as DNA, the CDR3 is TGTGCCAGCAATTTGATCGATGAGCAGTTCTTC. This encodes CASNLIDEQFF.

This clonotype was counted only a few times. The chain recombines TRBV18 with TRBJ2-7, with 7 bases that match TRBD1. J was trimmed by 2 bases and V by 0 bases; bases with no gene match: 4. Germline CDR1 KGHSH, CDR2 LQKENI. The CDR3 spans 15 residues. The CDR3 DNA reads as TGTGCCAGCTCACCACCGGGGGACAGTACCTACGAGCAGTACTTC. Translated, it gives CASSPPGDSTYEQYF.

There are a few counts of this clonotype. The chain carries TRBV12-5 and TRBJ2-1; D uncertain. Trimming took 7 bases from V and 0 from J, leaving 10 bases between them. Looked up from germline, CDR1 is LGHNT and CDR2 is FRNRAP. This CDR3 is 14 amino acids long. CDR3 sequence reads: CASALYSSYNEQFF. CDR3 nucleotides: TGTGCTAGTGCCCTCTATAGCTCCTACAATGAGCAGTTCTTC.

This clonotype has a single count. The genes are TRBV5-1 and TRBJ2-2, with D possibly matching TRBD1 (7 bases). V lost 7 bases and J lost 7, with 17 bases in between. In germline, CDR1 is SGHRS, CDR2 YFSETQ. This CDR3 spans 14 amino acids. The CDR3 is CASGRGDNLGELFF. The CDR3 DNA sequence: TGCGCCAGCGGCAGGGGGGACAACCTCGGGGAGCTGTTTTTT.

This clonotype has at least ten counts. V gene TRBV28 combines with J gene TRBJ1-5, with no clear D. CDR1 MDHEN and CDR2 SYDVKM come from the germline V gene. The CDR3 totals 12 residues. V was trimmed by 7 bases and J by 6 bases, leaving 10 bases between them. CDR3: CASTGSGQPQHF. The CDR3 nucleotides are TGTGCCAGCACCGGGTCTGGTCAGCCCCAGCATTTT. The full variable domain, rest sourced from reference TRBV28 and TRBJ1-5, is DVKVTQSSRYLVKRTGEKVFLECVQDMDHENMFWYRQDPGLGLRLIYFSYDVKMKEKGDIPEGYSVSREKKERFSLILESASTNQTSMYLCASTGSGQPQHFGDGTRLSIL.

At least ten counts were recorded for this clonotype. In DNA form, the CDR3 reads TGTGCCAGCAGGGCAGTTAGCGCTTATGAGCAGTTCTTC. This translates into CASRAVSAYEQFF. The gene calls are TRBV28 and TRBJ2-1; a weak D match, TRBD2 (5 bases). Deletions cut 6 bases from V and 8 bases from J, with 14 bases between. CDR3 length equals 13 residues. Germline assignment: CDR1 MDHEN and CDR2 SYDVKM.

This clonotype has just a few counts. V is TRBV28 and J is TRBJ1-6; TRBD1 matches at 10 bases. The V gene's germline CDR1 is MDHEN and CDR2 SYDVKM. Trimming cost V 5 bases and J 7 bases; bases outside gene matches: 8. This CDR3 is built from 16 residues. The DNA for the CDR3 is TGTGCCAGCAGTAATTTCGCGGGACAGGGGAATTCACCCCTCCACTTT. Translated: CASSNFAGQGNSPLHF.

This clonotype was seen repeatedly, ten times or more. V gene TRBV28 combines with J gene TRBJ1-5; no firm D call. V lost 3 bases, J lost 4 bases, and 13 bases lay in between. The CDR3 runs to 15 residues. Per the germline V gene, CDR1 is MDHEN and CDR2 is SYDVKM. In DNA form, the CDR3 reads TGTGCCAGCAGTTTCCCGCCAGGTCCTAATCAGCCCCAGCATTTT. Its translation: CASSFPPGPNQPQHF. Full variable domain (rest looked up from reference TRBV28 and TRBJ1-5): DVKVTQSSRYLVKRTGEKVFLECVQDMDHENMFWYRQDPGLGLRLIYFSYDVKMKEKGDIPEGYSVSREKKERFSLILESASTNQTSMYLCASSFPPGPNQPQHFGDGTRLSIL.

There are many counts of this clonotype. The CDR3 region is CASSLAPGQAYEQYF. The DNA of the CDR3 is TGTGCCAGCAGCTTGGCCCCGGGACAGGCCTACGAGCAGTACTTC. The chain has TRBV7-2 and TRBJ2-7, with 8 bases that match TRBD1. Looked up from germline, CDR1 is SGHTA and CDR2 is FQGNSA. The CDR3 has 15 amino acids. The ends lost 3 bases at V and 2 bases at J; junction bases unmatched: 6.

This chain links TRBV12-3 or TRBV12-4 with TRBJ2-3, with 7 bases matching TRBD2. CDR3 length: 15 residues. With V trimmed by 7 bases and J by 3 bases, 10 bases remained unmatched. Written as DNA, the CDR3 is TGTGCCAGCACCCGAGCCCAGCGGGATACAGATACGCAGTATTTT. The encoded protein is CASTRAQRDTDTQYF.

The table lists this clonotype with many counts. The J gene is TRBJ1-1, the V gene TRBV18, with D hard to call. Germline V lookup: CDR1 KGHSH, CDR2 LQKENI. Trimming left V 2 bases short and J 7 bases short, with 5 bases between. The CDR3 is 11 residues long. The CDR3 nucleotides are TGTGCCAGCTCACCAGGGAGTGAAGCTTTCTTT. Protein product: CASSPGSEAFF.

This chain links TRBV2 with TRBJ2-3; D possibly corresponds to TRBD2 (5 bases). Trimming took 4 bases from V and 5 from J, leaving 16 bases between them. Germline CDR1 is SNHLY and CDR2 is FYNNEI. The length of the CDR3 is 15 residues. As DNA, the CDR3 is TGTGCCAGCAGTGTCGTGCGGAGGTCCGGAGATACGCAGTATTTT. It is translated as CASSVVRRSGDTQYF.

The CDR3: CASRGLLGTSGSRSEQFF. The CDR3, as DNA: TGTGCCAGCCGCGGGCTATTGGGAACTAGCGGGAGTAGAAGTGAGCAGTTCTTC. The V gene is TRBV7-2, the J gene TRBJ2-1, with 11 bases matching TRBD2. The CDR3 has 18 amino acids. V shed 8 bases, J shed 9 bases, and the junction held 21 bases outside the gene matches. Germline CDR1 reads SGHTA; CDR2 reads FQGNSA.

The J gene is TRBJ2-4, the V gene TRBV9; perhaps TRBD2 as D (6 bases). The CDR3 covers 16 residues. Trimming stripped 4 bases from V and 8 bases from J, with 22 bases between. CDR1 is SGDLS and CDR2 is YYNGEE in the germline V gene. CDR3 DNA sequence: TGTGCCAGCAGCCCTGATGAACTCGGACTAAGCGACATTCAGTACTTC. It specifies CASSPDELGLSDIQYF.

At least ten counts were recorded for this clonotype. The V call is TRBV29-1, the J call TRBJ1-1, with 11 bases identical to TRBD1. After removal of 7 bases from V and 5 bases from J, the junction contained 6 bases not matched to a gene. CDR1 and CDR2 (germline): SQVTM, ANQGSEA. This CDR3 contains 13 residues. This CDR3 reads CSGWDRGGTEAFF. The CDR3 nucleotides read TGCAGCGGCTGGGACAGGGGGGGGACTGAAGCTTTCTTT.

Concerning this clonotype: An end of the junction does not agree with germline; a read error may underlie this. The chain recombines TRBV5-1 with TRBJ2-5, with unresolved D. The CDR3 totals 13 residues. The germline CDR1 and CDR2 sequences are SGHRS and YFSETQ. The CDR3 sequence: CASRLGSQETQYF. The CDR3 coding sequence is TGCGCCAGCAGGTTGGGTAGCCAAGAGACCCAGTACTTC.

The gene calls are TRBV7-2 and TRBJ2-1; 7 nucleotides line up with TRBD1. Germline CDR1 is SGHTA and CDR2 is FQGNSA. The trim removed 7 bases at V and 8 bases at J, leaving 11 bases unmatched. The CDR3 has 14 amino acids. CDR3 in DNA: TGTGCCAGCACCCGACAGGGATTCGTCGATGAGCAGTTCTTC. It specifies CASTRQGFVDEQFF.

This clonotype was picked up a small number of times. V gene TRBV27 combines with J gene TRBJ2-3; 9 nucleotides match TRBD2. This CDR3 region has 19 residues. The trim removed 1 base at V and 0 bases at J, leaving 11 bases unmatched. Germline V CDR1 and CDR2: MNHEY, SMNVEV (reference sequence). The CDR3 here is CASSLFSSGRFTSTDTQYF. CDR3 in DNA: TGTGCCAGCAGTTTATTTTCGAGCGGGAGGTTTACTAGCACAGATACGCAGTATTTT.